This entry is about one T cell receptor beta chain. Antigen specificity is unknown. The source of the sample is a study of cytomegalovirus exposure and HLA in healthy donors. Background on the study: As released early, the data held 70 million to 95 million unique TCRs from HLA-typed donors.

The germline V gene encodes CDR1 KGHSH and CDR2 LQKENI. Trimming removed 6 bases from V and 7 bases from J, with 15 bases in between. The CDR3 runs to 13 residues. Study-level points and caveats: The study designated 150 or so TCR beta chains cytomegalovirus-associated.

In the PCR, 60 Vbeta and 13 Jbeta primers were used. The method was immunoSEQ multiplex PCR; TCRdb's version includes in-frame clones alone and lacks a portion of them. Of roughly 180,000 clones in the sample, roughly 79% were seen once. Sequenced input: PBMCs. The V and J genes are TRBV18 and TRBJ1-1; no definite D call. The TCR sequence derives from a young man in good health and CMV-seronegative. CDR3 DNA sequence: TGTGCCAGCTCCCCCAGCGACTCACGTGAAGCTTTCTTT. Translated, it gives CASSPSDSREAFF.